This T cell receptor beta chain was sequenced in a study of blood T cell repertoires in COVID-19. The wider study: T cells, B-cell-depleted T cells, or PBMCs provided the cDNA or gDNA that served as material.

Assignments of participants to cohorts depended upon their own reported clinical history. Each recovered donor of Cohort 3 presented with two negative PCRs, clearance, or symptom resolution. This clone was seen more than once but under ten times. Authors' data handling: Reference gene primer amplification in the assay estimated nucleated cell counts. This table comes from immunoSEQ multiplex PCR, and its TCRdb copy is limited to in-frame clones, with some not included. V, J and clone size derive from that table, while D and trimming were established from the DNA sequence. The profile shows about 130,000 clones, about 86% of them singletons. Germline assignment: CDR1 MNHEY and CDR2 SVGAGI. This CDR3 contains 12 residues. Trimming left V 8 bases short and J 12 bases short, with 17 bases between.

Sequenced material: PBMCs or T cells enriched from blood (not recorded which). J is TRBJ2-1 and V is TRBV6-5; no reliable D call. This clonotype was obtained from a man aged 50-59 years who had recovered from COVID-19. The DNA of the CDR3 is TGTGCCAGCGGAAACTTCAGATCGGGGCAGTTCTTC. Protein: CASGNFRSGQFF.